This T cell receptor beta chain originates from a study of T cell repertoires in cytomegalovirus infection. On the study more broadly: Public TCR beta signature analysis indicated the presence of both CMV infection and matching HLA type.

Germline CDR1 reads SGHNT; CDR2 reads YYREEE (reference sequence). The germline V and J ends were trimmed by 5 bases and 0 bases, with 12 bases remaining between them. CDR3 length: 15 residues. General study points: Using cumulative public TCR beta family frequency, the authors identified those who carried CMV together with the relevant HLA. It was HLA-C-restricted CMV-specific TCR beta clonotypes that dominated the response ex vivo.

This clonotype was seen only a few times. Its matching antigen is unknown. MiXCR was run by TCRdb on the reads, yielding one entry per CDR3 protein. The table has 450,000 to 600,000 distinct CDR3 sequences, around a third seen once. Sequencing was performed on cultured PBMCs, taken from culture after CMV antigen stimulation. The receptor was isolated from a human donor in good health (CMV status not recorded). Some clones in this sample may be carry-over from other donors' samples. The J gene is TRBJ2-1, the V gene TRBV5-4; no clear D gene. CDR3 bases: TGTGCCAGCAGTGTGGGGAAGAGCTCCTACAATGAGCAGTTCTTC. It yields the protein CASSVGKSSYNEQFF.